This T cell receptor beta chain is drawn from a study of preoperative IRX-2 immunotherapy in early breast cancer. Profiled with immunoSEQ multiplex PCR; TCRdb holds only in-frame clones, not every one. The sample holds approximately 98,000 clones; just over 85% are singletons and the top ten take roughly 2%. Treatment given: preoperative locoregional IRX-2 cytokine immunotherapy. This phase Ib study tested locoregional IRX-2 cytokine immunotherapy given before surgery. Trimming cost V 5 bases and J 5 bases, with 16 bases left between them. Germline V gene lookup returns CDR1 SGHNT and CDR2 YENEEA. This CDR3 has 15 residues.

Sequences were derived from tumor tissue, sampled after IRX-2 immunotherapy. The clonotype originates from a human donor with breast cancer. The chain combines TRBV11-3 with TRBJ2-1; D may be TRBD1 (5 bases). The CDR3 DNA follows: TGTGCCAGCAGCCGCACAGGAGACCCCCACAATGAGCAGTTCTTC. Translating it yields CASSRTGDPHNEQFF.